This T cell receptor (beta chain) was sequenced during a study of T cell responses to AZD1222 COVID-19 vaccine. About this clone itself: Its antigen is not identified.

Findings and limits, study-wide: Donors were mostly white British, more females; clonal diversity possibly underestimated.

Assay: immunoSEQ multiplex PCR; the TCRdb copy retains only in-frame clones and omits some. Of about 130,000 clones listed, around 84% were seen once; the top ten hold over 4%. Germline loops: CDR1 SQVTM, CDR2 ANQGSEA. The CDR3 has 14 amino acids. V lost 4 bases and J lost 5; bases outside the gene matches: 7. This chain uses TRBV29-1 with TRBJ1-5; 8 nucleotides agree with TRBD1. The clonotype originates from an adult in good health. The specimen comprised peripheral blood, sampled on day 0 of AZD1222 vaccination. The CDR3 DNA sequence: TGCAGCGTTGTCCTGACAGGGGTCGATCAGCCCCAGCATTTT. This encodes CSVVLTGVDQPQHF.